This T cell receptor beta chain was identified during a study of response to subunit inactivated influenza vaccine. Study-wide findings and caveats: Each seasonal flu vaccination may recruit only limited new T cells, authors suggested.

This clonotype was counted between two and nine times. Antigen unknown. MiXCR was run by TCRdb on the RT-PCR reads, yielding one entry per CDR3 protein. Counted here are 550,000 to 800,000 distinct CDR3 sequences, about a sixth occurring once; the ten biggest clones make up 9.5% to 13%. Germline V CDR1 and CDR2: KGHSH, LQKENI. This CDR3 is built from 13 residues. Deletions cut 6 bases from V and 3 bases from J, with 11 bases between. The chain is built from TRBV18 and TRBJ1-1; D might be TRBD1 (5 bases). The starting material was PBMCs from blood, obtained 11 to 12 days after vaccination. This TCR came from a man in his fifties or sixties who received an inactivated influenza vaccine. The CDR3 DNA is TGTGCCAGCTCTCCCAGGGCTGACACTGAAGCTTTCTTT. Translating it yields CASSPRADTEAFF.